These T cell receptor beta chains were read from a single sample in a study of spatial heterogeneity in lung cancer. A single record per CDR3 protein comes from TCRdb applying MiXCR to the 5' RACE reads. This repertoire shows around 92,000 distinct CDR3 sequences, 12% found once; its top ten account for over 40%. Sequenced here: PBMCs, sampled at surgery. The receptor source for this set is a male donor with early-stage non-small cell lung cancer. CDR3s include the opening cysteine and the closing phenylalanine or tryptophan. D genes are given only for firm matches. Rows give clone size only sometimes, using once, few, many, or a class for an expanded clone.

j_gene: TRBJ2-1
abundance: many
d_gene: TRBD2
v_gene: TRBV4-3
CDR3nt: TGCGCCAGCAGCCAAGTTAGCGGGGGAAGGGAGGATGAGCAGTTCTTC
CDR3aa: CASSQVSGGREDEQFF

j_gene: TRBJ2-5
abundance: .
d_gene: .
v_gene: TRBV5-1
CDR3nt: TGCGCCAGCAGCTTCGGAATAGGGGAGACCCAGTACTTC
CDR3aa: CASSFGIGETQYF

j_gene: TRBJ2-7
abundance: few
d_gene: .
v_gene: TRBV28
CDR3nt: TGTGCCAGCAGTTTACCAAGGAGATCTCCCGAGCAGTACTTC
CDR3aa: CASSLPRRSPEQYF

j_gene: TRBJ1-6
abundance: .
d_gene: TRBD1
v_gene: TRBV3-1
CDR3nt: TGTGCCAGCAGCCATCGCCGACAGGGGAATTCACCCCTCCACTTT
CDR3aa: CASSHRRQGNSPLHF

j_gene: TRBJ2-4
abundance: .
d_gene: .
v_gene: TRBV6-2/TRBV6-3
CDR3nt: TGTGCCAGCAAGAGGGCAGAAATACTAGCCAAAAACATTCAGTACTTC
CDR3aa: CASKRAEILAKNIQYF

j_gene: TRBJ1-2
abundance: .
d_gene: .
v_gene: TRBV7-2
CDR3nt: TGTGCCAGCAGCTTAGTTGGGGGCTACACCTTC
CDR3aa: CASSLVGGYTF

j_gene: TRBJ1-4
abundance: .
d_gene: .
v_gene: TRBV29-1
CDR3nt: TGCAGCGTTCGGGAAGGGGTGTTTTTT
CDR3aa: CSVREGVFF

j_gene: TRBJ1-4
abundance: .
d_gene: .
v_gene: TRBV9
CDR3nt: TGTGCCAGCAGCCTCACCCGGGACAATGAAAAACTGTTTTTT
CDR3aa: CASSLTRDNEKLFF

j_gene: TRBJ1-2
abundance: many
d_gene: TRBD1
v_gene: TRBV5-4
CDR3nt: TGTGCCAGCAGCGTGGACAGGGACTATGGCTACACCTTC
CDR3aa: CASSVDRDYGYTF

j_gene: TRBJ1-5
abundance: many
d_gene: .
v_gene: TRBV27
CDR3nt: TGTGCCAGCAGTTTAAAGGAGGGGACTCAGCCCCAGCATTTT
CDR3aa: CASSLKEGTQPQHF

j_gene: TRBJ1-4
abundance: many
d_gene: .
v_gene: TRBV7-9
CDR3nt: TGTGCCAGCAGCTTCGCCAATCTCGATATGGGTGAAAAACTGTTTTTT
CDR3aa: CASSFANLDMGEKLFF

j_gene: TRBJ1-2
abundance: few
d_gene: .
v_gene: TRBV20-1
CDR3nt: TGCAGTGCTAGAGACTTGGGCTATGGCTACACCTTC
CDR3aa: CSARDLGYGYTF

j_gene: TRBJ1-1
abundance: many
d_gene: .
v_gene: TRBV6-6
CDR3nt: TGTGCCAGCAGCTCCCCCGACACGGAGAACACTGAAGCTTTCTTT
CDR3aa: CASSSPDTENTEAFF

j_gene: TRBJ2-3
abundance: few
d_gene: .
v_gene: TRBV14
CDR3nt: TGTGCCAGCAGCCACAGGGGATCGGGTACGCAGTATTTT
CDR3aa: CASSHRGSGTQYF

j_gene: TRBJ1-3
abundance: few
d_gene: .
v_gene: TRBV6-2/TRBV6-3
CDR3nt: TGTGCCAGCAGAAGACCGCGCTCTGGAAACACCATATATTTT
CDR3aa: CASRRPRSGNTIYF

j_gene: TRBJ1-1
abundance: few
d_gene: .
v_gene: TRBV5-5
CDR3nt: TGTGCCAGCAGCTTTCCCCACCCACCCCGGTCTGAAGCTTTCTTT
CDR3aa: CASSFPHPPRSEAFF

j_gene: TRBJ1-1
abundance: few
d_gene: .
v_gene: TRBV29-1
CDR3nt: TGCAGCGTTGTCCTATCTGGAACGGGAACTGAAGCTTTCTTT
CDR3aa: CSVVLSGTGTEAFF

j_gene: TRBJ2-7
abundance: .
d_gene: TRBD2
v_gene: TRBV2
CDR3nt: TGTGCCAGCAGTTTCGGGAGGGCCTCCCGCGAGCAGTACTTC
CDR3aa: CASSFGRASREQYF

j_gene: TRBJ2-5
abundance: many
d_gene: .
v_gene: TRBV7-9
CDR3nt: TGTGCCAGCAGCCGATGGGACAAGTACCAAGAGACCCAGTACTTC
CDR3aa: CASSRWDKYQETQYF

j_gene: TRBJ2-5
abundance: few
d_gene: .
v_gene: TRBV27
CDR3nt: TGTGCCAGCAGACCTACCCCAGGGGACTCCAGAGAGACCCAGTACTTC
CDR3aa: CASRPTPGDSRETQYF

j_gene: TRBJ2-2
abundance: many
d_gene: TRBD2
v_gene: TRBV28
CDR3nt: TGTGCCAGCGGGACCTCCTCCCTTGGCGGCGGGGGCACCGGGGAGCTGTTTTTT
CDR3aa: CASGTSSLGGGGTGELFF

j_gene: TRBJ1-1
abundance: many
d_gene: .
v_gene: TRBV25-1
CDR3nt: TGTGCCAGCAGTGAAATGGGCAAGAACACTGAAGCTTTCTTT
CDR3aa: CASSEMGKNTEAFF

j_gene: TRBJ2-7
abundance: .
d_gene: TRBD1
v_gene: TRBV18
CDR3nt: TGTGCCAGCTCACCTGGGACAGCTTGGGTCGACGAGCAGTACTTC
CDR3aa: CASSPGTAWVDEQYF

j_gene: TRBJ2-2
abundance: .
d_gene: TRBD1
v_gene: TRBV5-6
CDR3nt: TGTGCCAGCAGCTTCGTGGGACAGGGTACCGGGGAGCTGTTTTTT
CDR3aa: CASSFVGQGTGELFF

j_gene: TRBJ2-7
abundance: many
d_gene: TRBD1
v_gene: TRBV29-1
CDR3nt: TGCAGCGTGGGGACAGGGGTTGCCGAGCAGTACTTC
CDR3aa: CSVGTGVAEQYF

j_gene: TRBJ2-3
abundance: .
d_gene: .
v_gene: TRBV11-1
CDR3nt: TGTGCCAGCAGCTTAGTTCCGGGGAGCACAGATACGCAGTATTTT
CDR3aa: CASSLVPGSTDTQYF

j_gene: TRBJ1-2
abundance: few
d_gene: .
v_gene: TRBV28
CDR3nt: TGTGCCAGCAGTTTATCCACGGCCAACGCCTTC
CDR3aa: CASSLSTANAF

j_gene: TRBJ2-3
abundance: .
d_gene: TRBD2
v_gene: TRBV9
CDR3nt: TGTGCCAGCAGCGTAGGTACTAGCGGGAGCACAGATACGCAGTATTTT
CDR3aa: CASSVGTSGSTDTQYF